The entry below gives a single TCR beta chain sequence along with its context. A read error may be the cause here, since a much bigger clone is one base away. Time point in this sample: newly diagnosed GD, antithyroid drugs for less than 3 months. The TCR library was made from RNA extracted from PBMCs. These data originate in a study of regulatory T cells in long-lasting Graves disease. The germline V and J ends were trimmed by 1 base and 10 bases, with 10 bases remaining between them. The CDR3 totals 12 residues. Germline lookup yields CDR1 LGHDT and CDR2 YNNKEL (reference sequence). Arm-PCR of CDR3 regions and iRepertoire HTBI primers were used to build TCR beta libraries. TCRdb recomputed calls from the multiplex PCR reads with MiXCR, one row per CDR3 protein. The sample lists 400,000 to 650,000 distinct CDR3 sequences; 15% to 20% were seen once. Another study also made use of these data, one on T cells in Graves' hyperthyroidism and ophthalmopathy. That work contributes: The model anticipated ophthalmopathy a median around 6 months pre-onset.

Material: peripheral blood mononuclear cells (PBMCs), obtained at new diagnosis, from a patient treated with antithyroid drugs. The TCR originated in a woman aged 40-60 years with Graves disease. The chain has TRBV3-1 and TRBJ1-1, with D maybe TRBD1 (5 bases). CDR3 sequence: CASSQARGGAFF. The CDR3 coding sequence is TGTGCCAGCAGCCAAGCTAGGGGCGGAGCTTTCTTT.